These 18 T cell receptor beta chains share one sample of origin, sequenced in a study of shared clonotypes between healthy human individuals (dated by TCRdb to the early 2020s). Library preparation employed the immunoSEQ multiplex PCR assay. TCRdb took over this immuneACCESS table, retaining in-frame rearrangements with V and J assigned. Such tables are incomplete; in checked studies, under half of the missing clones stem from an unresolved V gene, and the remainder is unexplained. This sample gives some 660,000 clones in total; around 78% of them show up just once. The ten biggest clones cover roughly 1.9% of the sample. The sample consisted of memory CD4+ T cells sorted from blood. The cell subset or site label for this specimen denotes: CD45RA-negative fraction. The source of these receptors is a woman in her twenties or thirties in good health.

This chain connects TRBV5-1 to TRBJ2-7; D may match TRBD1 or TRBD2 (5 bases each). The CDR3 contains 13 residues. The V gene's germline CDR1 is SGHRS and CDR2 YFSETQ. V gave up 5 bases and J gave up 9 bases, with 18 bases separating them. Written as DNA, the CDR3 is TGCGCCAGCAGACCGGGACCGCTGGGACGGCAGTACTTC. Protein product: CASRPGPLGRQYF.

V usage is TRBV5-1 and J usage is TRBJ2-7; TRBD2 aligns across 10 bases. The germline CDR1 and CDR2 sequences are SGHRS and YFSETQ. There are 17 residues in the CDR3. Trimming took 4 bases from V and 1 from J; bases not matched to a gene: 11. The CDR3 spells CASSLGTGTSDSYEQYF. The CDR3 bases are TGCGCCAGCAGCCTAGGAACCGGGACTAGCGATTCCTACGAGCAGTACTTC.

The chain uses TRBV27 and TRBJ2-7; D tentatively fits TRBD1 or TRBD2 (5 bases each). Germline CDR1 is MNHEY and CDR2 is SMNVEV (reference sequence). The CDR3 has 14 residues. Trimming left V 11 bases short and J 0 bases short, with 17 bases between. CDR3 in amino acids: CACRPWGSSYEQYF. The CDR3 DNA follows: TGTGCCTGCCGCCCGTGGGGGAGCTCCTACGAGCAGTACTTC.

This clone occurred a few times. Other nucleotide sequences in the sample specify the same CDR3. The chain couples TRBV2 to TRBJ1-2; D remains unclear. The CDR3 contains 13 residues. V lost 3 bases and J 0 bases, leaving 5 bases between the germline ends. Germline V gene sequence: CDR1 SNHLY, CDR2 FYNNEI. The DNA for the CDR3 is TGTGCCAGCAGTGAGCGATCTAACTATGGCTACACCTTC. The encoded protein is CASSERSNYGYTF.

CDR3 loop: CATSRGYTEAFF. The CDR3 DNA follows: TGTGCCACCAGCAGAGGATACACTGAAGCTTTCTTT. The chain links TRBV15 to TRBJ1-1; no firm D call. CDR1 LNHNV and CDR2 YYDKDF come from the germline V gene (reference sequence). V dropped 1 base and J dropped 3 bases, with 3 bases sitting between them. This CDR3 is built from 12 residues.

J is TRBJ2-7 and V is TRBV5-4; no clear D gene. The germline V and J ends were trimmed by 4 bases and 5 bases, with 16 bases remaining between them. The CDR3 length is 14 residues. Germline values: CDR1 SGHNT, CDR2 YYREEE (reference sequence). The CDR3 is CASSPNIPTHEQYF. The CDR3 DNA follows: TGTGCCAGCAGCCCGAACATCCCAACACACGAGCAGTACTTC.

V is TRBV7-9 and J is TRBJ2-5; D remains ambiguous. From germline, CDR1 is SEHNR and CDR2 FQNEAQ (reference sequence). V gave up 2 bases and J gave up 2 bases, with 9 bases separating them. CDR3 length equals 14 residues. The CDR3 sequence is CASSLNAGQETQYF. The CDR3 nucleotides read TGTGCCAGCAGCTTAAATGCAGGTCAAGAGACCCAGTACTTC.

Only a few counts were recorded for this clone. The chain uses TRBV18 and TRBJ2-5; 7 bases are a match to TRBD1. The V gene's germline CDR1 is KGHSH and CDR2 LQKENI. This CDR3 has 15 amino acids. V trimming: 1 base; J trimming: 2 bases; junction bases outside the gene matches: 4. The CDR3, as DNA: TGTGCCAGCTCACCACAACAGGGGCGGCAAGAGACCCAGTACTTC. Amino acid sequence: CASSPQQGRQETQYF.

The chain links TRBV6-5 to TRBJ1-5; maybe TRBD1 (5 bases). This CDR3 has 11 residues. V was pared by 10 bases and J by 4 bases, with 8 bases between. Germline V lookup: CDR1 MNHEY, CDR2 SVGAGI. CDR3 bases: TGTGCCACCGGGGGTAATCAGCCCCAGCATTTT. It yields the protein CATGGNQPQHF.

The chain couples TRBV29-1 to TRBJ2-2; TRBD1 or TRBD2 may be the D gene (5 bases each). With 0 bases removed from V and 7 bases from J, the gap between germline ends came to 12 bases. Germline V gene sequence: CDR1 SQVTM, CDR2 ANQGSEA. This CDR3 region has 14 residues. In DNA form, the CDR3 reads TGCAGCGTTGAAGATCCCGGGGCCCTCGGGGAGCTGTTTTTT. This translates into CSVEDPGALGELFF.

The rearrangement uses TRBV7-6 and TRBJ2-3; 7 nucleotides agree with TRBD2. J gave up 3 bases and V 5 bases, and 14 bases lay outside the gene matches. Looked up from germline, CDR1 is SGHVS and CDR2 is FNYEAQ. This CDR3 contains 17 residues. CDR3 nucleotide sequence: TGTGCCAGCAGCACTACACAGCGGGATCTCCTGACAGATACGCAGTATTTT. This sequence encodes CASSTTQRDLLTDTQYF.

Only a few counts were recorded for this clone. This chain uses TRBV4-1 with TRBJ2-7; D remains ambiguous. The CDR3 runs to 12 residues. Germline loops: CDR1 MGHRA, CDR2 YSYEKL. V was shortened by 4 bases and J by 4 bases, with 8 bases between the two germline ends. The CDR3 spells CASSPGGYEQYF. CDR3 nucleotides: TGCGCCAGCAGCCCTGGTGGTTACGAGCAGTACTTC.

V and J are TRBV29-1 and TRBJ1-2; tentative D call: TRBD1 (6 bases). The CDR3 is 14 amino acids. V dropped 2 bases and J dropped 3 bases, with 13 bases sitting between them. Per germline, CDR1 SQVTM and CDR2 ANQGSEA. The CDR3 coding sequence is TGCAGCGTTGAATACAGGGAGGGAGACTATGGCTACACCTTC. It translates to CSVEYREGDYGYTF.

This chain uses TRBV19 with TRBJ2-1, with a tentative D call TRBD2 (6 bases). Germline assignment: CDR1 LNHDA and CDR2 SQIVND (reference sequence). The germline V and J ends were trimmed by 3 bases and 4 bases, with 16 bases remaining between them. This CDR3 contains 16 residues. DNA of the CDR3: TGTGCCAGTAGTATTTGGGGCGGGACGGGATACAATGAGCAGTTCTTC. As protein: CASSIWGGTGYNEQFF.

This rearrangement joins TRBV6-1 to TRBJ1-4; D perhaps matches TRBD1 (5 bases). Germline assignment: CDR1 MNHNS and CDR2 SASEGT. With 5 bases removed from V and 3 bases from J, the gap between germline ends came to 13 bases. The CDR3 sequence is 15 residues long. CDR3 loop: CASSPSAGSNEKLFF. CDR3 coding DNA: TGTGCCAGCAGTCCTTCGGCAGGGTCTAATGAAAAACTGTTTTTT.

The chain is built from TRBV7-3 and TRBJ1-1; 8 bases match TRBD1. CDR1 SGHTA and CDR2 FQGTGA come from the germline V gene. Germline trimming cut 0 bases from V and 2 bases from J; bases unmatched to any gene: 2. The CDR3 spans 15 residues. The CDR3 protein is CASSLTAGGNTEAFF. CDR3 nucleotides: TGTGCCAGCAGCTTAACGGCAGGGGGCAACACTGAAGCTTTCTTT. Full variable domain (rest looked up from reference TRBV7-3 and TRBJ1-1): GAGVSQTPSNKVTEKGKYVELRCDPISGHTALYWYRQSLGQGPEFLIYFQGTGAADDSGLPNDRFFAVRPEGSVSTLKIQRTERGDSAVYLCASSLTAGGNTEAFFGQGTRLTVV.

The chain couples TRBV11-3 to TRBJ2-1; 10 nucleotides agree with TRBD2. V shed 2 bases, J shed 7 bases, and the junction held 8 bases outside the gene matches. The CDR3 is 16 amino acids. The germline CDR1 and CDR2 sequences are SGHNT and YENEEA. The CDR3 loop is CASSLWASGSKNEQFF. The CDR3 DNA reads as TGTGCCAGCAGCTTATGGGCTAGCGGGAGTAAGAATGAGCAGTTCTTC. The full variable domain, with the rest looked up from reference TRBV11-3 and TRBJ2-1, is EAGVVQSPRYKIIEKKQPVAFWCNPISGHNTLYWYLQNLGQGPELLIRYENEEAVDDSQLPKDRFSAERLKGVDSTLKIQPAELGDSAVYLCASSLWASGSKNEQFFGPGTRLTVL.

The CDR3: CASSYSGLSYEQYF. CDR3 in DNA: TGTGCCAGCAGCTATTCAGGGCTCAGCTACGAGCAGTACTTC. This chain connects TRBV7-9 to TRBJ2-7; the D gene is possibly TRBD1 (5 bases). Germline V gene data show CDR1 as SEHNR and CDR2 as FQNEAQ (reference sequence). The CDR3 consists of 14 residues. Trimming cost V 4 bases and J 3 bases, with 13 bases left between them.